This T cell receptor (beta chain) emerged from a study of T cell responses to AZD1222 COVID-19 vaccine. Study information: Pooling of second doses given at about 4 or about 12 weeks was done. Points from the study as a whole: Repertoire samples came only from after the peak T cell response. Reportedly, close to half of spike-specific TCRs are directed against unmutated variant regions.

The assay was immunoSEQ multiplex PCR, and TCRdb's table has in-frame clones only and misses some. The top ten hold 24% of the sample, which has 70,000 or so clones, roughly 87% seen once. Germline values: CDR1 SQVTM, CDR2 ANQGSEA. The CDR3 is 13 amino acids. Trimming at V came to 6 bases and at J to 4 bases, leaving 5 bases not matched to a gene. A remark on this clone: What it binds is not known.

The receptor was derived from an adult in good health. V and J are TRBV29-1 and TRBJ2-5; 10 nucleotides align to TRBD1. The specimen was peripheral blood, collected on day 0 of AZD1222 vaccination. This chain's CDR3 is CSVVDRGGETQYF. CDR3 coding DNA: TGCAGCGTCGTGGACAGGGGGGGAGAGACCCAGTACTTC.